This TCR beta chain is from a study of T cell repertoires in cytomegalovirus infection. Study in general: Public TCR beta signatures indicated both CMV infection and matching HLA type.

The table lists this clonotype with a few counts. Its antigen is unidentified. A single record per CDR3 protein comes from TCRdb applying MiXCR to the reads. The profile shows some 700,000 distinct CDR3 sequences, around 32% of them singletons. The V gene end was trimmed by 3 bases and the J gene end by 7 bases; junction bases not matched to a gene: 8. The CDR3 has 15 residues. This receptor was taken from a human donor in good health (CMV status not recorded). Some clones in this sample may be carry-over from other donors' samples. The sequences come from cultured PBMCs, collected from culture after CMV antigen stimulation. J is TRBJ1-5 and V is TRBV12-3 or TRBV12-4, with 8 positions matching TRBD1. The CDR3 reads CASSLVRGQGQPQHF. CDR3 sequence (DNA): TGTGCCAGCAGTTTGGTCAGGGGGCAGGGACAGCCCCAGCATTTT.